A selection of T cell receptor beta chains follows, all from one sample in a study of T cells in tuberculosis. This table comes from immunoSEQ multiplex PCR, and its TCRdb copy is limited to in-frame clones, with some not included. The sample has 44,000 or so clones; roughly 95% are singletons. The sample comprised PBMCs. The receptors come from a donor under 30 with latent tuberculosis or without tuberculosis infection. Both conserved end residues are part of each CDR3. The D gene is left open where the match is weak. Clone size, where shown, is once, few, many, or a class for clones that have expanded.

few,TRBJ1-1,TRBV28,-,CAVRENTEAFF,TGTGCCGTACGGGAGAACACTGAAGCTTTCTTT
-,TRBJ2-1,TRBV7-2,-,CASSLVADNEQFF,TGTGCCAGCAGCTTAGTAGCAGACAATGAGCAGTTCTTC
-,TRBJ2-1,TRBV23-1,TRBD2,CASRTSGSYEQFF,TGCGCCAGCAGGACTAGCGGGAGCTATGAGCAGTTCTTC
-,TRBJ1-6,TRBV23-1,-,CASSSTGTNKPISPYNSPLHF,TGCGCCAGCAGCAGTACCGGGACAAACAAACCCATCAGCCCCTATAATTCACCCCTCCACTTT
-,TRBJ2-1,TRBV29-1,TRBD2,CSVEDPTSGDSYNEQFF,TGCAGCGTTGAAGATCCCACTAGCGGAGACTCCTACAATGAGCAGTTCTTC
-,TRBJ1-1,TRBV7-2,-,CASSFGGRTTEAFF,TGTGCCAGCAGCTTTGGGGGGAGGACCACTGAAGCTTTCTTT
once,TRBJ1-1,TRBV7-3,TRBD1,CASSLLGQGNTEAFF,TGTGCCAGCAGCTTACTAGGACAGGGGAACACTGAAGCTTTCTTT
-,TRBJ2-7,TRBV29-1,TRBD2,CSVEGLAGPYEQYF,TGCAGCGTTGAAGGGCTAGCGGGTCCCTACGAGCAGTACTTC
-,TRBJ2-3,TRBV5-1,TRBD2,CASSLTGRGTDTQYF,TGCGCCAGCAGCTTGACGGGGAGGGGAACGGATACGCAGTATTTT
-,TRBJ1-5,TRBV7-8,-,CASSPQTNRGNQPQHF,TGTGCCAGCAGCCCCCAGACCAACAGGGGCAATCAGCCCCAGCATTTT
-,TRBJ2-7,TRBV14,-,CASSQESLANYEQYF,TGTGCCAGCAGCCAAGAATCACTAGCAAACTACGAGCAGTACTTC
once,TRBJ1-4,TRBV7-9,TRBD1,CASSARGDLNEKLFF,TGTGCCAGCAGCGCCAGGGGGGATCTTAATGAAAAACTGTTTTTT
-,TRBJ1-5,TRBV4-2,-,CASSQDRVGTPQHF,TGTGCCAGCAGCCAAGATCGGGTGGGTACGCCCCAGCATTTT
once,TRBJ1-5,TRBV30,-,CAWSGPGSNQPQHF,TGTGCCTGGAGTGGACCCGGGAGCAATCAGCCCCAGCATTTT
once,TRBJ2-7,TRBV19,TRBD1,CASSVNRGPTYEQYF,TGTGCCAGTAGTGTAAACAGGGGGCCTACCTACGAGCAGTACTTC
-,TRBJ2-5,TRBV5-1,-,CASSYTGGAFQETQYF,TGCGCCAGCAGCTACACAGGCGGAGCTTTCCAAGAGACCCAGTACTTC
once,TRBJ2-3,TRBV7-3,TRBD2,CASSLIGGAHTDTQYF,TGTGCCAGCAGCTTAATCGGGGGGGCGCATACAGATACGCAGTATTTT
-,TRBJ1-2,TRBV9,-,CASSGPSSTVYGYTF,TGTGCCAGCAGCGGCCCTTCGTCGACAGTTTATGGCTACACCTTC
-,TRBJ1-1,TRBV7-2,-,CASSSGTGNTEAFF,TGTGCCAGCAGCTCCGGCACAGGGAACACTGAAGCTTTCTTT
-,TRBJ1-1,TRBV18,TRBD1,CASLRTGLTEAFF,TGTGCCAGCCTTCGGACAGGGTTAACTGAAGCTTTCTTT
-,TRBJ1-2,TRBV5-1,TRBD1,CASSPGTDHYGYTF,TGCGCCAGCAGCCCGGGGACAGACCACTATGGCTACACCTTC
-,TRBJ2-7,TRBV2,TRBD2,CASSSGRGTSGDSYEQYF,TGTGCCAGCAGTTCGGGACGGGGGACTAGCGGGGACTCCTACGAGCAGTACTTC
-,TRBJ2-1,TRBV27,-,CASSSSTSGRAFEQFF,-
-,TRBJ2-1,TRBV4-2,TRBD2,CASRGAGGPDEQFF,TGTGCCAGCAGGGGAGCGGGAGGGCCGGATGAGCAGTTCTTC